Reported below is one TCR beta chain. Its antigen is unknown. The TCR alpha and TCR beta cDNA libraries, bearing sample barcodes and UMIs, were generated by 5'RACE using constant-segment primers. TCRdb used MiXCR to reprocess the 5' RACE reads, holding one entry per CDR3 protein. The repertoire holds more than 300,000 distinct CDR3 sequences, with approximately 22% as singletons. This sample was included in a study of T-cell memory formation after mild COVID-19. Regarding the study as a whole: For contracting clones, CD4+ ones sat mainly in CM and EM, CD8+ in EMRA.

CDR3 length: 14 amino acids. The germline V gene has CDR1 SGHTA and CDR2 FQGTGA. Trimming pared 5 bases from V and 1 base from J, leaving 9 bases between. The specimen sequenced was PBMCs or a T cell subset sorted from them (not recorded which). The sequence was collected from a man between 18 and 29 years old who had mild COVID-19 (a few samples of this study predate the infection). Cell type and time point are not known. This chain links TRBV7-3 with TRBJ2-1; D gene ambiguous. The CDR3: CASSTDGSYNEQFF. The CDR3 DNA reads TGTGCCAGCAGCACAGACGGATCCTACAATGAGCAGTTCTTC. The full variable domain, its missing parts supplied by reference TRBV7-3 and TRBJ2-1, is GAGVSQTPSNKVTEKGKYVELRCDPISGHTALYWYRQSLGQGPEFLIYFQGTGAADDSGLPNDRFFAVRPEGSVSTLKIQRTERGDSAVYLCASSTDGSYNEQFFGPGTRLTVL.